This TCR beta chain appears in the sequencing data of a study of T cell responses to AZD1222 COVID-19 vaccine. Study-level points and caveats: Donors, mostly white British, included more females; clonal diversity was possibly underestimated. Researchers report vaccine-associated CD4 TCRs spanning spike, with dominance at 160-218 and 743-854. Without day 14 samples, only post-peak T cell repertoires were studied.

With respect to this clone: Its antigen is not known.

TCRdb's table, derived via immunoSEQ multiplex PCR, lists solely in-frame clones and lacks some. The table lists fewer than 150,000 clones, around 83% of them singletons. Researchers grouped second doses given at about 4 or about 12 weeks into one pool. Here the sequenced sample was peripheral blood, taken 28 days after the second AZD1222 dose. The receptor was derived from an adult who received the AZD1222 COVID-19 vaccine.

CDR3 in DNA: TGTGCCAGCAGCATAGCCGGGACAGGGGGCGCTGGCTACACCTTC. This encodes CASSIAGTGGAGYTF. The rearrangement links TRBV3-1 (or the pseudogene TRBV3-2) to TRBJ1-2; 12 nucleotides match TRBD1. V lost 5 bases and J lost 7; bases outside the gene matches: 8. Looked up from germline, CDR1 is LGHDT and CDR2 is YNNKEL (reference sequence). The CDR3 consists of 15 residues.